This T cell receptor beta chain was recovered during a study of blood T cell repertoires in COVID-19. Study in general: The origin of the acute and convalescent COVID-19 samples was the United States, Italy and Spain. Nucleic acid was either cDNA or gDNA, and it came from T cells, B-cell-depleted T cells, or PBMCs.

Per the authors' pipeline: Estimation of nucleated cell counts relied on the amplification of reference gene primers. TCRdb keeps only in-frame clones here, not all; method: immunoSEQ multiplex PCR. The DNA gave D and trimming, while V, J and clone size come from that table. Of tens of thousands of clones listed, over 90% are singletons. The CDR3 extends over 12 amino acids. Per the germline V gene, CDR1 is WNHNN and CDR2 is SYGVQD (reference sequence). V lost 6 bases and J lost 4, with 6 bases in between. The sequencing input was peripheral blood. The receptor's source is an elderly woman with acute or convalescent COVID-19. The chain employs TRBV10-1 and TRBJ2-2; D gene ambiguous. The CDR3 DNA is TGCGCCAGCAGACCAGTCACCGGGGAGCTGTTTTTT. Encoded protein: CASRPVTGELFF.